A selection of T cell receptor beta chains follows, all from one sample in a study of T cells after yellow fever vaccination. TCRdb itself ran the 5' RACE reads through MiXCR, one entry per CDR3 protein. This table holds 500,000 to 650,000 distinct CDR3 sequences, 9% to 15% found once. The material sequenced was PBMCs, taken on the day of the yellow fever booster vaccination. The source of these receptors is a man aged 25-40 years who received the YFV17D yellow fever vaccine. CDR3s include the opening cysteine and the closing phenylalanine or tryptophan. Fields, in order: V gene, clone size, J gene, D gene, CDR3 protein, CDR3 DNA. D genes are given only for firm matches. The size of a clone is reported for some rows only, either as once, few or many, or as a class for expanded clones.

>TRBV20-1|few|TRBJ2-7|.
CSAPSVRPYEQYF
TGCAGTGCCCCTAGTGTGAGACCCTACGAGCAGTACTTC
>TRBV29-1|.|TRBJ2-7|.
CSVHQADSSYEQYF
TGCAGCGTTCACCAGGCAGATAGCTCCTACGAGCAGTACTTC
>TRBV7-2|.|TRBJ2-5|.
CASLGAAWETQYF
TGTGCCAGCTTGGGGGCGGCCTGGGAGACCCAGTACTTC
>TRBV19|few|TRBJ1-3|.
CASRTATSGNTIYF
TGTGCCAGTAGAACAGCCACCTCTGGAAACACCATATATTTT
>TRBV5-1|few|TRBJ2-1|.
CASSGVGRANNEQFF
TGCGCCAGCAGCGGGGTAGGGCGGGCGAACAATGAGCAGTTCTTC
>TRBV6-5|few|TRBJ2-7|TRBD2
CASSFNPYSGSDSYEQYF
TGTGCCAGCAGTTTCAACCCGTACAGCGGGAGCGATTCCTACGAGCAGTACTTC
>TRBV12-3/TRBV12-4|.|TRBJ2-7|.
CASSLVRSAINEQYF
TGTGCCAGCAGTTTGGTCCGGTCAGCGATCAACGAGCAGTACTTC
>TRBV5-4|.|TRBJ1-2|.
CASSRKGPPSSDGYTF
TGTGCCAGCAGCCGGAAGGGGCCGCCGTCTTCTGATGGCTACACCTTC
>TRBV20-1|few|TRBJ1-1|.
CREGGSLNTEAFF
TGCAGAGAGGGAGGAAGCCTGAACACTGAAGCTTTCTTT
>TRBV6-5|few|TRBJ2-7|.
CASSYSAGSEQYF
TGTGCCAGCAGTTACTCGGCAGGAAGCGAGCAGTACTTC
>TRBV29-1|.|TRBJ2-5|.
CSVRDTSQETQYF
TGCAGCGTCCGGGACACTTCCCAAGAGACCCAGTACTTC
>TRBV29-1|many|TRBJ1-2|.
CSVEGNYGYTF
TGCAGCGTTGAGGGAAACTATGGCTACACCTTC
>TRBV29-1|.|TRBJ2-5|TRBD2
CSVSAGEETQYF
TGCAGCGTTTCAGCGGGAGAGGAGACCCAGTACTTC
>TRBV20-1|.|TRBJ1-5|.
CSARDGYRINQPQHF
TGCAGTGCTAGAGATGGTTACAGGATCAATCAGCCCCAGCATTTT
>TRBV20-1|few|TRBJ1-6|.
CSATGGGSSPLHF
TGCAGTGCTACTGGTGGGGGGTCTTCACCCCTCCACTTT
>TRBV28|few|TRBJ1-1|.
CASSLDSSRVEAFF
TGTGCCAGCAGTTTAGACTCTAGCAGGGTAGAAGCTTTCTTT
>TRBV6-5|.|TRBJ2-7|.
CASSYGVGSSYEQYF
TGTGCCAGCAGTTACGGGGTGGGGAGCTCCTACGAGCAGTACTTC
>TRBV12-3/TRBV12-4|.|TRBJ2-1|TRBD1
CASSYRGHVNEQFF
TGTGCCAGCAGTTACAGGGGGCATGTCAATGAGCAGTTCTTC
>TRBV7-9|many|TRBJ1-1|TRBD1
CASSHLRGQGLLTEAFF
TGTGCCAGCAGCCACCTACGGGGACAGGGTCTACTGACTGAAGCTTTCTTT
>TRBV7-3|.|TRBJ2-6|.
CASSRKGVASGANVLTF
TGTGCCAGCAGCCGGAAGGGTGTTGCCTCTGGGGCCAACGTCCTGACTTTC
>TRBV7-2|.|TRBJ2-1|.
CASEARSSYNEQFF
TGTGCCAGCGAGGCGAGAAGCTCCTACAATGAGCAGTTCTTC